The 20 T cell receptor beta chains below come from one sample, sequenced in a study of blood T cell repertoires in COVID-19. Sequencing used immunoSEQ multiplex PCR; TCRdb keeps in-frame clones, though not all of them. The repertoire has more than 75,000 clones, roughly four fifths of them found once; the top ten carry approximately 14%. Specimen: peripheral blood. The receptors come from a human donor in a cohort sampled during active COVID-19.

This chain joins TRBV5-1 and TRBJ2-1; D is unresolved. Germline V gene data show CDR1 as SGHRS and CDR2 as YFSETQ. With 2 bases removed from V and 0 bases from J, the gap between germline ends came to 12 bases. This CDR3 region has 16 residues. CDR3 coding DNA: TGCGCCAGCAGCTTAACTACCCCCCCCTCCTACAATGAGCAGTTCTTC. Amino acids: CASSLTTPPSYNEQFF.

The V and J genes are TRBV19 and TRBJ2-3, with a tentative D call TRBD2 (5 bases). Germline CDR1 reads LNHDA; CDR2 reads SQIVND (reference sequence). The CDR3 has 12 amino acids. With 5 bases removed from V and 3 bases from J, the gap between germline ends came to 6 bases. The CDR3 region has the DNA TGTGCCAGTAGTCGGGGAACAGATACGCAGTATTTT. It specifies CASSRGTDTQYF.

The chain is built from TRBV10-3 and TRBJ1-4; the match to TRBD1 covers 9 bases. The germline V gene has CDR1 ENHRY and CDR2 SYGVKD. V lost 6 bases and J lost 8; bases outside the gene matches: 7. The CDR3 is 14 amino acids. CDR3 nucleotides: TGTGCCATCAGCCCGGGACAGGGTACCGAAAAACTGTTTTTT. Its translation is CAISPGQGTEKLFF.

CDR3 sequence reads: CAISGGSDRDVISGYTF. In DNA form, the CDR3 reads TGTGCCATCAGTGGAGGATCGGACAGGGACGTCATAAGTGGCTACACCTTC. This chain connects TRBV10-3 to TRBJ1-2, with 8 positions matching TRBD1. The CDR3 is 17 amino acids. Losses at the gene ends were 4 bases for V and 7 bases for J; bases not matched to a gene: 17. Germline-derived CDR1 and CDR2 are ENHRY and SYGVKD.

This rearrangement joins TRBV19 to TRBJ2-1; possible D gene TRBD1, 6 bases. CDR3 length equals 13 residues. Trimming removed 4 bases from V and 7 bases from J, with 11 bases in between. The V gene's germline CDR1 is LNHDA and CDR2 SQIVND (reference sequence). The CDR3, as DNA: TGTGCCAGTAGTACCCATAGGGGGAATGAGCAGTTCTTC. Translated: CASSTHRGNEQFF.

The rearrangement uses TRBV5-3 and TRBJ2-7; D might be TRBD2 (5 bases). TRBV5-3 is designated an ORF whose function remains uncertain. Trimming took off 7 bases at V and 4 bases at J, with 21 bases between the two ends. The CDR3 covers 15 residues. The CDR3 sequence: CARGTSAGVIYEQYF. The CDR3 bases are TGTGCCAGAGGAACCTCGGCCGGGGTCATTTACGAGCAGTACTTC.

This chain joins TRBV6-5 and TRBJ2-7, with 9 bases aligning to TRBD2. This CDR3 is built from 15 residues. Trimming took 2 bases from V and 5 from J; bases not matched to a gene: 7. Germline assignment: CDR1 MNHEY and CDR2 SVGAGI. The CDR3 protein is CASSYPGTSRDEQYF. In nucleotides, the CDR3 is TGTGCCAGCAGTTACCCAGGGACTAGCCGTGACGAGCAGTACTTC.

This chain joins TRBV7-6 and TRBJ2-7; 8 nucleotides match TRBD1. The CDR3 has 18 residues. With 5 bases clipped from V and 7 bases from J, the junction kept 22 bases outside the gene matches. Germline V gives CDR1 SGHVS, CDR2 FNYEAQ. CDR3: CASSDRQAGGGLTGEQYF. As DNA, the CDR3 is TGTGCCAGCAGCGACCGACAAGCAGGGGGCGGTCTGACGGGGGAGCAGTACTTC.

The rearrangement links TRBV18 to TRBJ2-7; D is unresolved. The CDR3 has 14 amino acids. Germline lookup yields CDR1 KGHSH and CDR2 LQKENI. V dropped 0 bases and J dropped 2 bases, with 8 bases sitting between them. The CDR3, as DNA: TGTGCCAGCTCACCACCCCATACTCCCTACGAGCAGTACTTC. This gives the protein CASSPPHTPYEQYF.

Notes on this clone: Other DNA sequences in this sample translate to the same CDR3. The chain employs TRBV30 and TRBJ1-5; TRBD1 aligns across 7 bases. Germline trimming cut 0 bases from V and 2 bases from J; bases unmatched to any gene: 7. This CDR3 has 16 residues. Germline V gene sequence: CDR1 GTSNPN, CDR2 SVGIG (reference sequence). The CDR3 coding sequence is TGTGCCTGGAGTGTACCCAGGGGGTATGGCAATCAGCCCCAGCATTTT. This codes for CAWSVPRGYGNQPQHF.

The rearrangement joins TRBV11-1 to TRBJ2-3, with D possibly being TRBD1 (6 bases). V was shortened by 6 bases and J by 0 bases, with 16 bases between the two germline ends. The length of the CDR3 is 16 residues. Germline V gene lookup returns CDR1 SGHAT and CDR2 FQDESV (reference sequence). CDR3 region: CASRYRLGQSTDTQYF. As DNA, the CDR3 is TGTGCCAGCAGGTACCGACTTGGACAGAGCACAGATACGCAGTATTTT.

The chain is built from TRBV19 and TRBJ2-7; D is possibly TRBD2 (6 bases). The CDR3 has 24 amino acids. Trimming removed 2 bases at V and 3 bases at J, with 41 bases between. From germline, CDR1 is LNHDA and CDR2 SQIVND (reference sequence). In DNA form, the CDR3 reads TGTGCCAGTAGTATATTCGGGGCCTCGAGCCCCCCAGGGCATTTCGGACCGGGGGACTACGAGCAGTACTTC. Protein sequence: CASSIFGASSPPGHFGPGDYEQYF.

This chain connects TRBV4-1 to TRBJ1-1; tentative D call: TRBD1 (5 bases). The germline V gene encodes CDR1 MGHRA and CDR2 YSYEKL. This CDR3 comprises 16 residues. The ends were cut back, 3 bases at V and 4 bases at J, with 18 bases in the middle. The CDR3 coding sequence is TGCGCCAGCAGCCATCCCGTTAATGGAGGGACCACTGAAGCTTTCTTT. Protein sequence: CASSHPVNGGTTEAFF.

The V and J genes are TRBV7-2 and TRBJ1-5; a weak D match, TRBD1 (6 bases). The CDR3 runs to 15 residues. V dropped 2 bases and J dropped 7 bases, with 15 bases sitting between them. Germline CDR1 is SGHTA and CDR2 is FQGNSA. The CDR3 nucleotides read TGTGCCAGCAGCTTAACACAGGGTAGTAGGCAGCCCCAGCATTTT. Its translation: CASSLTQGSRQPQHF.

V usage is TRBV15 and J usage is TRBJ1-4; TRBD1 is a possible D gene (6 bases). The CDR3 length is 15 residues. The germline CDR1 and CDR2 sequences are LNHNV and YYDKDF (reference sequence). With 3 bases removed from V and 2 bases from J, the gap between germline ends came to 10 bases. CDR3 sequence (DNA): TGTGCCACCAGCAGTGGACAGACGACTAATGAAAAACTGTTTTTT. Translating it yields CATSSGQTTNEKLFF.

This clone was detected once. This sequence joins TRBV7-9 and TRBJ2-1; 12 bases align to TRBD2. This CDR3 region has 17 residues. V shed 6 bases, J shed 8 bases, and the junction held 14 bases outside the gene matches. The germline V gene encodes CDR1 SEHNR and CDR2 FQNEAQ (reference sequence). CDR3: CASRTRSPGLAGDEQFF. In nucleotides, the CDR3 is TGTGCCAGCAGAACCAGGTCCCCGGGACTAGCGGGTGATGAGCAGTTCTTC.

The V gene is TRBV5-1, the J gene TRBJ2-1, with 12 bases that match TRBD2. The germline V gene encodes CDR1 SGHRS and CDR2 YFSETQ. V gave up 0 bases and J gave up 3 bases; unmatched junction bases: 1. The CDR3 consists of 16 residues. CDR3 nucleotides: TGCGCCAGCAGCTTGGGACTAGCGGGGGTCTACAATGAGCAGTTCTTC. Translating it yields CASSLGLAGVYNEQFF.

The V gene is TRBV2, the J gene TRBJ1-6; 7 nucleotides align to TRBD1. The CDR3 consists of 19 residues. The junction had 18 bases not matched to a gene; V was cut back by 9 bases and J by 1 base. Germline CDR1 is SNHLY and CDR2 is FYNNEI. The CDR3 loop is CARNEISGTVGSYNSPLHF. CDR3 DNA sequence: TGTGCCAGAAACGAAATCTCGGGGACAGTTGGATCCTATAATTCACCCCTCCACTTT.

The chain links TRBV7-9 to TRBJ1-4; 7 bases align to TRBD1. There are 15 residues in the CDR3. Per the germline V gene, CDR1 is SEHNR and CDR2 is FQNEAQ (reference sequence). V lost 6 bases and J lost 3; bases outside the gene matches: 7. CDR3 amino acids: CASSFKGAANEKLFF. The CDR3 DNA sequence: TGTGCCAGCAGTTTTAAGGGGGCAGCTAATGAAAAACTGTTTTTT. The full variable domain, in which reference TRBV7-9 and TRBJ1-4 provide the parts outside the CDR3, is DTGVSQNPRHKITKRGQNVTFRCDPISEHNRLYWYRQTLGQGPEFLTYFQNEAQLEKSRLLSDRFSAERPKGSFSTLEIQRTEQGDSAMYLCASSFKGAANEKLFFGSGTQLSVL.

This CDR3 reads CASSPRRQNSPLHF. In DNA, the CDR3 is TGTGCCAGCAGCCCCCGTAGACAGAATTCACCCCTCCACTTT. The chain joins TRBV7-2 to TRBJ1-6; tentative D call: TRBD1 (5 bases). The CDR3 consists of 14 residues. Per germline, CDR1 SGHTA and CDR2 FQGNSA. V was trimmed by 5 bases and J by 7 bases, leaving 12 bases between them.